This T cell receptor beta chain appears in the sequencing data of a study of blood T cell repertoires in COVID-19. The Seattle site enrolled patients during active infection and followed them longitudinally. The data were produced by immunoSEQ multiplex PCR, yet TCRdb's version contains in-frame clones alone and is incomplete. The sample holds some 230,000 clones, around 86% seen once. From germline, CDR1 is MNHNY and CDR2 SVGAGI (reference sequence). Between the trimmed V and J ends, which lost 6 bases and 4 bases, there was a span of 13 bases. The CDR3 is 13 residues long. The chain joins TRBV6-6 to TRBJ2-7; no definite D call. This TCR was sampled from an elderly woman with COVID-19, enrolled during active disease. Source material: peripheral blood. CDR3 bases: TGTGCCAGCAGACGACAAGCACTTTACGAGCAGTACTTC. This encodes CASRRQALYEQYF.